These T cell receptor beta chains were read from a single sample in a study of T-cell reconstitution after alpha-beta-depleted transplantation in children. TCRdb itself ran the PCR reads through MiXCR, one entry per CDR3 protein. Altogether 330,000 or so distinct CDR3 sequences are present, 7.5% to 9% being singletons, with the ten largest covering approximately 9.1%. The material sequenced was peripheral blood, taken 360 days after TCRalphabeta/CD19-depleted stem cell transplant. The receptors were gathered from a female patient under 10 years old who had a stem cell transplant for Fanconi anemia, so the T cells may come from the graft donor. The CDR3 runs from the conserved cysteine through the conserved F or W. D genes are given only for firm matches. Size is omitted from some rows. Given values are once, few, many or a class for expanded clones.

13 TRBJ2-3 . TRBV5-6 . TGTGCCAGCAGCTTGAGGGTAGGGGATACGCAGTATTTT CASSLRVGDTQYF
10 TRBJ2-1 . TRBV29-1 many TGCAGCGTTGACTGGGGTGAGCAGTTCTTC CSVDWGEQFF
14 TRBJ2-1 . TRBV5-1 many TGCGCCAGCAGCTTGTTCCCTAGCTCAGATGAGCAGTTCTTC CASSLFPSSDEQFF
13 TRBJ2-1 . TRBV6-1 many TGTGCCAGCAGCCCAATGGGGGGAAATGAGCAGTTCTTC CASSPMGGNEQFF
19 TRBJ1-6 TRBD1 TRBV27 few TGTGCCAGCAGTTTAATGTCTAGGACAGGGAGCTCCTATAATTCACCCCTCCACTTT CASSLMSRTGSSYNSPLHF
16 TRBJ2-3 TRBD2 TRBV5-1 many TGCGCCAGCAGCTTGGTGGGCCTAGCGGGAGCAGATACGCAGTATTTT CASSLVGLAGADTQYF
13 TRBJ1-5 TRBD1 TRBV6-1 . TGTGCCAGCAGCCCGGACAGGGAGCAGCCCCAGCATTTT CASSPDREQPQHF
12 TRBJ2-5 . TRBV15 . TGTGCCACCAGCAGAGGCTTCGAGACCCAGTACTTC CATSRGFETQYF
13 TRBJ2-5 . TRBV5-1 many TGTGCCAGCAGCTTTAGGACCCAAGAGACCCAGTACTTC CASSFRTQETQYF
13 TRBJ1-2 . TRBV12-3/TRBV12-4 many TGTGCCAGCAGTATCCCGGGGTTGTATGGCTACACCTTC CASSIPGLYGYTF
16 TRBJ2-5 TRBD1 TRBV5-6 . TGTGCCAGCAGCTCGCCAATCCAACAGGGGGGAGAGACCCAGTACTTC CASSSPIQQGGETQYF
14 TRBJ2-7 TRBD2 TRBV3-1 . TGTGCCAGCAGCGATCGCGGCGGGGGATACGAGCAGTACTTC CASSDRGGGYEQYF
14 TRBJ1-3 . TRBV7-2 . TGTGCCAGCAGCTTAGGTTATATAGGAAACACCATATATTTT CASSLGYIGNTIYF
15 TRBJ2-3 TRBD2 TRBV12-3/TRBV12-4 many TGTGCCAGCAGTTTCACTAGCGGGGTTCCAGATACGCAGTATTTT CASSFTSGVPDTQYF
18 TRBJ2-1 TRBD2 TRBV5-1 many TGCGCCAGCAGCACCCTGACTAGCGGGGGGACCTACTACAATGAGCAGTTCTTC CASSTLTSGGTYYNEQFF
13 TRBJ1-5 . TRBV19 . TGTGCCAGTAGTATCCAGGACGGTCAGCCCCAGCATTTT CASSIQDGQPQHF
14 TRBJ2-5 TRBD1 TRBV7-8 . TGTGCCAGCAGCTCAAACGACAGGGAAGAGACCCAGTACTTC CASSSNDREETQYF
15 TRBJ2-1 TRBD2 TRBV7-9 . TGTGCCAGCAGCTTAGGGGTAGCGGGGGGGGATGAGCAGTTCTTC CASSLGVAGGDEQFF
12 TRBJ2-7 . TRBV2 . TGTGCCAGCAGTGGTTCGTACTACGAGCAGTACTTC CASSGSYYEQYF
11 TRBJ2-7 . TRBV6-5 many TGTGCCAGCAGGTCCCGGGGCGAGCAGTACTTC CASRSRGEQYF
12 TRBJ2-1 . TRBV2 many TGTGCCAGCAGTGAGACAGCCCTTGAGCAGTTCTTC CASSETALEQFF
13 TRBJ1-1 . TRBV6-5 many TGTGCCAGCAGTTACTCGGGGGTAGCTGAAGCTTTCTTT CASSYSGVAEAFF
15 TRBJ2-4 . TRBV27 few TGTGCCAGCAGTCCATGGGACCGTTCTCTAAACATTCAGTACTTC CASSPWDRSLNIQYF
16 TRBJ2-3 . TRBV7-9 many TGTGCCAGCAGCTTAGCGGGCGGGGCGGACACAGATACGCAGTATTTT CASSLAGGADTDTQYF
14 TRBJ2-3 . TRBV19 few TGTGCCAGTAGTATAGCCGGGGCCTCAGATACGCAGTATTTT CASSIAGASDTQYF
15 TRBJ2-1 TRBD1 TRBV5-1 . TGCGCCAGCAGCCGGACAGGAAATGTTTACAATGAGCAGTTCTTC CASSRTGNVYNEQFF
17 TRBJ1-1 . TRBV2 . TGTGCCAGCAGTGTGGGGGTCTCGCCTATAATGAACACTGAAGCTTTCTTT CASSVGVSPIMNTEAFF
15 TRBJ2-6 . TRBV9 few TGTGCCAGCAGCGGAGAGGGGGCTGGGGCCAACGTCCTGACTTTC CASSGEGAGANVLTF
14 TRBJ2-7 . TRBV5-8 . TGTGCCAGCAGCTTGAACAGGGTTGGCTACGAGCAGTACTTC CASSLNRVGYEQYF
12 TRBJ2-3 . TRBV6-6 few TGTGCCAGCAGTTACAGGGCAGATACGCAGTATTTT CASSYRADTQYF
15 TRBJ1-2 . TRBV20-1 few TGCAGTGCTACAAGATATGTGGGGGTTGGATATGGCTACACCTTC CSATRYVGVGYGYTF
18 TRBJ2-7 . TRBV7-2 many TGTGCCAGCAGCTTAGTTTCGGGGGGCGGCAGGAGCTCCTACGAGCAGTACTTC CASSLVSGGGRSSYEQYF
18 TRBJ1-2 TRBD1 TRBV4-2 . TGTGCCAGCAGCCAAGACGCAGGGGGCGCTTGGGTAGGCGATGGCTACACCTTC CASSQDAGGAWVGDGYTF
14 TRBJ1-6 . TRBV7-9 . TGTGCCAGCAGCTTTGACGGGCTTAATTCACCCCTCCACTTT CASSFDGLNSPLHF
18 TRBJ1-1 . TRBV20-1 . TGCAGTGCTAGAGATCTGGCCCCCCCTAGGGAGGGGAACACTGAAGCTTTCTTT CSARDLAPPREGNTEAFF
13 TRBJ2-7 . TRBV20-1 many TGCAGTGCCCCCCGGGACACTTACTACGAGCAGTACTTC CSAPRDTYYEQYF
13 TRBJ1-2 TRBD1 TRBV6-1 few TGTGCCAGCACCTTCGGGACAGGGTGGGGCTACACCTTC CASTFGTGWGYTF
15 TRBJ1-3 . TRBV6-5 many TGTGCCAGCAGTTACTCGATGGGTTCTGGAAACACCATATATTTT CASSYSMGSGNTIYF
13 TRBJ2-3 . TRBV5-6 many TGTGCCAGCAGCCACACAAACACAGATACGCAGTATTTT CASSHTNTDTQYF
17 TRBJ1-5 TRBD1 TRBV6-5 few TGTGCCAGCAGTCCTAGGACAGGGGTTATCGGCAATCAGCCCCAGCATTTT CASSPRTGVIGNQPQHF
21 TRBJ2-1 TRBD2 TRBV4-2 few TGTGCCAGCAGCCAAGATGAAGGACTAGCGGGGGGGAGTGGGTCCTACAATGAGCAGTTCTTC CASSQDEGLAGGSGSYNEQFF
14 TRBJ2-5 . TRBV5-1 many TGCGCCAGCAGCTTGGGACCTGGAGGGGAGACCCAGTACTTC CASSLGPGGETQYF
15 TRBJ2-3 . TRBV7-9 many TGTGCCAGCAGCCAACGGGACACTAGCACAGATACGCAGTATTTT CASSQRDTSTDTQYF
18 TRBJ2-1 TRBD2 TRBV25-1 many TGTGCCAGCAGTGAGTCTGGGACTAGAGAATCAGTTGGCGATGAGCAGTTCTTC CASSESGTRESVGDEQFF
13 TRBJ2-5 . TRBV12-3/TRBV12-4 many TGTGCCAGCAGTTTAGCCCAGAAGGAGACCCAGTACTTC CASSLAQKETQYF
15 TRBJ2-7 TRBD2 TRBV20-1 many TGCAGTGCTAGGACTTTCGGGGGGGTGTCCTACGAGCAGTACTTC CSARTFGGVSYEQYF
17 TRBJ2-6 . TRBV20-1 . TGCAGTGCTTTACAAAGGGCAACCACGTCTGGGGCCAACGTCCTGACTTTC CSALQRATTSGANVLTF
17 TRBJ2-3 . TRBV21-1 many TGTGCCAGCAGCAAATCTTCACTAGCGGACATCACAGATACGCAGTATTTT CASSKSSLADITDTQYF
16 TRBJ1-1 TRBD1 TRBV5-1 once TGCTCCAGCAGCTTGTTATCTCAGGGGGCGGGTACTGAAGCTTTCTTT CSSSLLSQGAGTEAFF
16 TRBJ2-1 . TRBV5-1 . TGCGCCAGCAGCTCTGGTGGAAGGGTACCCTACAATGAGCAGTTCTTC CASSSGGRVPYNEQFF
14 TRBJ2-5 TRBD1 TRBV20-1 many TGCAGTGCTAGCAGGACAGGATCGGGGGAGACCCAGTACTTC CSASRTGSGETQYF